One sample yielded the 27 T cell receptor beta chains listed below, sequenced in a study of shared clonotypes between healthy human individuals. Assay used: immunoSEQ multiplex PCR; TCRdb lists only in-frame clones, some missing. The table has some 2,500,000 clones, approximately 90% seen once; the top ten hold approximately 0.39%. The sample taken for sequencing was naive CD4+ T cells from PBMCs. Subset indicated: CD45RA+ positively selected. The receptors originated from a man between 18 and 29 years old in good health. Some clones in this sample may be carry-over from other donors' samples.

V and J are TRBV2 and TRBJ1-2, with TRBD1 as a possible D gene (5 bases). Germline values: CDR1 SNHLY, CDR2 FYNNEI. The CDR3 is 14 amino acids. Trimming left V 6 bases short and J 1 base short, with 12 bases between. Here the CDR3 DNA reads TGTGCCAGCAGCCCGGGACGGATTAACTATGGCTACACCTTC. It specifies CASSPGRINYGYTF.

The chain recombines TRBV6-6 with TRBJ2-7; 7 nucleotides agree with TRBD1. The CDR3 loop spans 15 amino acids. Germline trimming cut 7 bases from V and 3 bases from J; bases unmatched to any gene: 12. In germline, CDR1 is MNHNY, CDR2 SVGAGI (reference sequence). The CDR3 DNA is TGTGCCAGCACCCCAAGGGGGACAGCGTACTACGAGCAGTACTTC. Translated, it gives CASTPRGTAYYEQYF.

The chain has TRBV9 and TRBJ2-7; perhaps TRBD1 as D (6 bases). Per germline, CDR1 SGDLS and CDR2 YYNGEE. V lost 0 bases to trimming and J lost 2 bases, with 12 bases between them. CDR3 length: 15 residues. This CDR3 is CASSVEGGGAYEQYF. CDR3 sequence (DNA): TGTGCCAGCAGCGTAGAAGGGGGTGGGGCCTACGAGCAGTACTTC.

V and J are TRBV6-5 and TRBJ1-1, with a tentative D call TRBD1 (5 bases). CDR1 and CDR2 from the germline V gene are MNHEY and SVGAGI. The V and J ends lost 4 bases and 11 bases respectively, with 17 bases between them. The CDR3 contains 13 residues. The CDR3 protein is CASSSRIGGTAFF. Here the CDR3 DNA reads TGTGCCAGCAGTTCTAGGATCGGGGGGACCGCTTTCTTT.

J is TRBJ2-1 and V is TRBV5-1; D is ambiguous. Per germline, CDR1 SGHRS and CDR2 YFSETQ. V lost 0 bases and J 5 bases, leaving 12 bases between the germline ends. The CDR3 totals 15 residues. The CDR3 bases are TGCGCCAGCAGCTTGGCGGCCGAAGGGAACAATGAGCAGTTCTTC. This codes for CASSLAAEGNNEQFF. The complete variable domain, with remaining parts taken from reference TRBV5-1 and TRBJ2-1, reads KAGVTQTPRYLIKTRGQQVTLSCSPISGHRSVSWYQQTPGQGLQFLFEYFSETQRNKGNFPGRFSGRQFSNSRSEMNVSTLELGDSALYLCASSLAAEGNNEQFFGPGTRLTVL.

V and J are TRBV4-1 and TRBJ2-6; TRBD1 agrees at 9 bases. J gave up 4 bases and V 3 bases, and 7 bases lay outside the gene matches. Germline CDR1 MGHRA, CDR2 YSYEKL. This CDR3 region has 17 residues. CDR3 region: CASSQYRGPSGANVLTF. Here the CDR3 DNA reads TGCGCCAGCAGCCAGTACAGGGGGCCGTCCGGGGCCAACGTCCTGACTTTC.

This clone was seen only a few times. The chain's CDR3 is CASSYNRDTEAFF. For the CDR3, the DNA is TGTGCCAGCAGTTACAACAGGGACACTGAAGCTTTCTTT. The chain joins TRBV6-5 to TRBJ1-1, with a possible D match to TRBD1 (6 bases). Trimming removed 2 bases from V and 3 bases from J, with 7 bases in between. CDR3 size: 13 residues. Germline CDR1 MNHEY, CDR2 SVGAGI.

This chain connects TRBV10-3 to TRBJ1-1; 7 positions agree with TRBD1. CDR1 ENHRY and CDR2 SYGVKD come from the germline V gene. The CDR3 totals 14 residues. V lost 4 bases to trimming and J lost 3 bases; unmatched junction nucleotides: 5. The CDR3 spells CAISVTGADTEAFF. The DNA for the CDR3 is TGTGCCATCAGTGTTACAGGGGCGGACACTGAAGCTTTCTTT.

This chain uses TRBV27 with TRBJ1-1, with D possibly being TRBD1 (5 bases). Germline CDR1 and CDR2: MNHEY and SMNVEV (reference sequence). V lost 2 bases to trimming and J lost 3 bases, with 13 bases between them. The CDR3 length is 15 residues. The CDR3: CASSLVQGQDTEAFF. The CDR3 nucleotides are TGTGCCAGCAGTTTAGTCCAGGGCCAGGACACTGAAGCTTTCTTT.

The rearrangement links TRBV5-1 to TRBJ1-2, with 8 bases identical to TRBD1. The trim removed 0 bases at V and 7 bases at J, leaving 11 bases unmatched. The CDR3 sequence is 16 residues long. From germline, CDR1 is SGHRS and CDR2 YFSETQ. The CDR3 nucleotides read TGCGCCAGCAGCTTGGTAGGTGGACAGGGAGAGAGTGGCTACACCTTC. This gives the protein CASSLVGGQGESGYTF.

The chain recombines TRBV19 with TRBJ1-5, with D perhaps matching TRBD1 (5 bases). Germline CDR1 reads LNHDA; CDR2 reads SQIVND (reference sequence). The V end lost 7 bases, the J end lost 7 bases, and 14 bases lay between the germline ends. The CDR3 spans 13 residues. CDR3 nucleotides: TGTGCCAGTACCCTATTGGGGGGACAGCCCCAGCATTTT. Protein sequence: CASTLLGGQPQHF. Full variable domain (missing parts from reference TRBV19 and TRBJ1-5): DGGITQSPKYLFRKEGQNVTLSCEQNLNHDAMYWYRQDPGQGLRLIYYSQIVNDFQKGDIAEGYSVSREKKESFPLTVTSAQKNPTAFYLCASTLLGGQPQHFGDGTRLSIL.

The chain combines TRBV7-9 with TRBJ1-4; D unresolved. The germline CDR1 and CDR2 sequences are SEHNR and FQNEAQ (reference sequence). The CDR3 has 14 residues. Trimming removed 5 bases from V and 6 bases from J, with 13 bases in between. The CDR3 loop is CASSPEVGHEKLFF. In DNA form, the CDR3 reads TGTGCCAGCAGCCCCGAGGTAGGGCATGAAAAACTGTTTTTT.

The chain combines TRBV5-1 with TRBJ2-7, with TRBD2 matching 7 bases. J lost 7 bases, V lost 0 bases, and 10 bases had no gene match. Looked up from germline, CDR1 is SGHRS and CDR2 is YFSETQ. The CDR3 has 15 amino acids. For the CDR3, the DNA is TGCGCCAGCAGCTTGGCTCTAGCGGCAGGTTTGGAGCAGTACTTC. It is translated as CASSLALAAGLEQYF. The full variable domain, with the rest looked up from reference TRBV5-1 and TRBJ2-7, is KAGVTQTPRYLIKTRGQQVTLSCSPISGHRSVSWYQQTPGQGLQFLFEYFSETQRNKGNFPGRFSGRQFSNSRSEMNVSTLELGDSALYLCASSLALAAGLEQYFGPGTRLTVT.

This clone was observed once. Distinct nucleotide sequences in the sample also encode this CDR3. The J gene is TRBJ2-7, the V gene TRBV6-1; 8 bases are shared with TRBD1. Germline CDR1 reads MNHNS; CDR2 reads SASEGT. V lost 6 bases to trimming and J lost 1 base; unmatched junction nucleotides: 5. The CDR3 is 14 amino acids. The CDR3 spells CASSPDRVSYEQYF. Written as DNA, the CDR3 is TGTGCCAGCAGCCCGGACAGGGTTTCCTACGAGCAGTACTTC.

This clone was seen only a few times. The chain uses TRBV18 and TRBJ2-2; D is unresolved. Germline CDR1 and CDR2: KGHSH and LQKENI. V was pared by 3 bases and J by 7 bases, with 21 bases between. The CDR3 has 17 amino acids. The DNA of the CDR3 is TGTGCCAGCTCACCCCTCGTTGGACGCCTTAACGGCGGGGAGCTGTTTTTT. Amino acid sequence: CASSPLVGRLNGGELFF.

In its sample, this clone was seen once. The chain has TRBV7-7 and TRBJ2-2; tentative D call: TRBD1 (6 bases). The CDR3 sequence is 16 residues long. Trimming took 5 bases from V and 7 from J, leaving 20 bases between them. Germline loops: CDR1 SSHAT, CDR2 FNYEAQ (reference sequence). Here the CDR3 reads CASSPGTSKSDGELFF. CDR3 nucleotide sequence: TGTGCCAGCAGCCCCGGGACATCCAAATCGGACGGGGAGCTGTTTTTT.

The chain's CDR3 is CASSPRRAPYNEQFF. The CDR3 DNA follows: TGTGCCAGCAGCCCTAGGAGGGCCCCCTACAATGAGCAGTTCTTC. This chain connects TRBV7-8 to TRBJ2-1; D possibly corresponds to TRBD2 (6 bases). CDR3 size: 15 residues. V lost 5 bases, J lost 2 bases, and 13 bases lay in between. Germline lookup yields CDR1 SGHVS and CDR2 FQNEAQ.

The rearrangement uses TRBV12-2 and TRBJ2-5; the D call of TRBD2 is as the table states it, not checked on the DNA. TRBV12-2 is a pseudogene segment. This CDR3 contains 20 residues. The DNA of the CDR3 is TGTGCAAGTCGCCAGTACGGACTAGCGGGAGGGCGAACATCACAAGAGACCCAGTACTTC. It yields the protein CASRQYGLAGGRTSQETQYF.

The rearrangement joins TRBV18 to TRBJ2-5, with a tentative D call TRBD2 (6 bases). Trimming shortened V by 3 bases and J by 2 bases, and 13 bases separated the two germline ends. This CDR3 spans 15 amino acids. The germline V gene encodes CDR1 KGHSH and CDR2 LQKENI. The CDR3 nucleotides read TGTGCCAGCTCACCGCAGGGAGGACTGCAAGAGACCCAGTACTTC. This gives the protein CASSPQGGLQETQYF.

V gene TRBV9 combines with J gene TRBJ2-1; TRBD2 is a possible D gene (5 bases). This CDR3 has 15 residues. V was shortened by 2 bases and J by 5 bases, with 14 bases between the two germline ends. Germline CDR1 is SGDLS and CDR2 is YYNGEE. The CDR3 DNA sequence: TGTGCCAGCAGCGTTGAGGGTTTGTCCCACAATGAGCAGTTCTTC. Translating gives CASSVEGLSHNEQFF.

This chain links TRBV6-1 with TRBJ1-1, with 7 bases that match TRBD1. This CDR3 has 14 amino acids. Germline trimming cut 5 bases from V and 1 base from J; bases unmatched to any gene: 4. Germline V gene sequence: CDR1 MNHNS, CDR2 SASEGT. The CDR3 loop is CASSKRQGNTEAFF. In DNA, the CDR3 is TGTGCCAGCAGTAAAAGACAGGGGAACACTGAAGCTTTCTTT.

With regard to this clone: The sample holds other DNA sequences that translate to the same CDR3. The chain links TRBV9 to TRBJ2-5; D ambiguous. This CDR3 comprises 14 residues. Germline V gene lookup returns CDR1 SGDLS and CDR2 YYNGEE. V lost 2 bases to trimming and J lost 2 bases, with 10 bases between them. CDR3 nucleotides: TGTGCCAGCAGCGTTTTTTCAGGTCAAGAGACCCAGTACTTC. Its translation is CASSVFSGQETQYF.

The genes are TRBV10-3 and TRBJ2-5, with 7 positions matching TRBD1. The CDR3 is 13 amino acids. Losses at the gene ends were 10 bases for V and 1 base for J; bases not matched to a gene: 6. Germline CDR1 and CDR2: ENHRY and SYGVKD. The CDR3 here is CATSRDSQETQYF. In DNA form, the CDR3 reads TGTGCCACCAGCCGGGACAGCCAAGAGACCCAGTACTTC.

The chain is built from TRBV15 and TRBJ2-1; maybe TRBD2 (6 bases). Trimming cost V 2 bases and J 16 bases, with 18 bases left between them. This CDR3 has 13 amino acids. Germline V gene data show CDR1 as LNHNV and CDR2 as YYDKDF (reference sequence). In DNA, the CDR3 is TGTGCCACCAGCAGATCAATAGCGGCTACCGCCTTCTTC. This sequence encodes CATSRSIAATAFF.

J is TRBJ2-7 and V is TRBV18, with TRBD2 matching 8 bases. The germline V gene encodes CDR1 KGHSH and CDR2 LQKENI. This CDR3 is built from 16 residues. Trimming took 2 bases from V and 9 from J; bases not matched to a gene: 15. CDR3 sequence reads: CASSPVNSGLENSQYF. The CDR3 DNA is TGTGCCAGCTCACCAGTCAACTCGGGACTAGAAAACTCGCAGTACTTC.

The chain carries TRBV15 and TRBJ1-2; 7 bases are shared with TRBD1. The V gene end was trimmed by 8 bases and the J gene end by 4 bases; junction bases not matched to a gene: 10. The germline CDR1 and CDR2 sequences are LNHNV and YYDKDF (reference sequence). This CDR3 region has 14 residues. The CDR3 DNA reads TGTGCCACCCCCTGGGACAGTCTCCCCTATGGCTACACCTTC. Translation: CATPWDSLPYGYTF.

A note on this clone: The same CDR3 is also encoded by other DNA sequences in this sample. This chain links TRBV7-9 with TRBJ1-1; TRBD1 might be the D (5 bases). The CDR3 contains 14 residues. V gave up 3 bases and J gave up 1 base, with 9 bases separating them. Germline CDR1 reads SEHNR; CDR2 reads FQNEAQ (reference sequence). The CDR3 region has the DNA TGTGCCAGCAGCTTGGGGACCGCGAACACTGAAGCTTTCTTT. As protein: CASSLGTANTEAFF.